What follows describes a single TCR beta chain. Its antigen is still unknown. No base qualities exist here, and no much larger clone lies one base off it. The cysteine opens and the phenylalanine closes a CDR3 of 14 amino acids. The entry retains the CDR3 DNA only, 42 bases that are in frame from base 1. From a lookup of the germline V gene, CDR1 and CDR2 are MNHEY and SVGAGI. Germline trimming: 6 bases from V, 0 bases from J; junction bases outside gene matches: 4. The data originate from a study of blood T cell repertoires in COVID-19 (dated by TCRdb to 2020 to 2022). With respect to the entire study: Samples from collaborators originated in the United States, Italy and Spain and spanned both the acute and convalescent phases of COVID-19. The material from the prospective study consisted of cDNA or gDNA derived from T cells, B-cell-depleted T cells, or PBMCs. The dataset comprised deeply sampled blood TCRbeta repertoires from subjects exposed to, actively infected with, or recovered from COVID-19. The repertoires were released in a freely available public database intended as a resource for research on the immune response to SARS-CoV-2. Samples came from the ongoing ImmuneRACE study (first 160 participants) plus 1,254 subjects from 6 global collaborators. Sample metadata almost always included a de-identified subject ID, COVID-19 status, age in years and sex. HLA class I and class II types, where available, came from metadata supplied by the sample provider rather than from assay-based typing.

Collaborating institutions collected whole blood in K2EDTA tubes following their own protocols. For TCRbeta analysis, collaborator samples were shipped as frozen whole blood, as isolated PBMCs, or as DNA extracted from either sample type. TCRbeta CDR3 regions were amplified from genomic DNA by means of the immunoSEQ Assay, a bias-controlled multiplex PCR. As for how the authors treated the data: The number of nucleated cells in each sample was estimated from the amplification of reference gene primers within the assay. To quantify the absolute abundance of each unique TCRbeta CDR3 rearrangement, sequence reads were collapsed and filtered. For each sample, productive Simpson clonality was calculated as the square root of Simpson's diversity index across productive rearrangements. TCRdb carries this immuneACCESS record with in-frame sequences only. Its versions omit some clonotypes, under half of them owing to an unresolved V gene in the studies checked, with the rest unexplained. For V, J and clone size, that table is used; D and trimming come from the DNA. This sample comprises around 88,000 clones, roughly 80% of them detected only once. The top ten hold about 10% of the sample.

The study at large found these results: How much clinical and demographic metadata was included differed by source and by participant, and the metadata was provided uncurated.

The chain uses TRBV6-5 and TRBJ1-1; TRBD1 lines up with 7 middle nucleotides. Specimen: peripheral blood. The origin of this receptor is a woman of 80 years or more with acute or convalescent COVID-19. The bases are TGTGCCAGCAGACCAGGGGGGATGAACACTGAAGCTTTCTTT. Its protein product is CASRPGGMNTEAFF.